This T cell receptor (beta chain) was captured by sequencing in a study of blood T cell repertoires in COVID-19. Across the study: T cells, B-cell-depleted T cells, or PBMCs provided the cDNA or gDNA that served as material.

This CDR3 has 14 amino acids. The V end was cut by 1 base, the J end by 5 bases, with 15 bases between. Germline V gene sequence: CDR1 GTSNPN, CDR2 SVGIG (reference sequence). Authors' data handling: The authors estimated nucleated cell counts from reference gene primer amplification. The protocol was immunoSEQ multiplex PCR, while the TCRdb copy is restricted to in-frame clones and leaves out a portion. V and J calls and clone size are copied from that table; D and trimming were computed from the DNA. The repertoire holds 350,000 to 450,000 clones, 80% to 90% seen once, with 2.3% in the top ten. V is TRBV30 and J is TRBJ2-7; D is uncertain. The sequenced sample was peripheral blood. The TCR was taken from a woman aged 55-75 years with COVID-19, enrolled during active disease. CDR3 amino acids: CAWSAPKTYNEQYF. CDR3 DNA: TGTGCCTGGAGTGCCCCCAAGACTTACAACGAGCAGTACTTC. The full variable domain, with the rest looked up from reference TRBV30 and TRBJ2-7, is SQTIHQWPATLVQPVGSPLSLECTVEGTSNPNLYWYRQAAGRGLQLLFYSVGIGQISSEVPQNLSASRPQDRQFILSSKKLLLSDSGFYLCAWSAPKTYNEQYFGPGTRLTVT.